A selection of T cell receptor beta chains follows, all from one sample in a study of blood T cell repertoires in COVID-19. Assay: immunoSEQ multiplex PCR; the TCRdb copy retains only in-frame clones and omits some. Of approximately 200,000 clones in the sample, roughly 90% were seen once. The material sequenced was peripheral blood. The receptor set was obtained from a woman aged 60-75 years with acute or convalescent COVID-19. CDR3s include the opening cysteine and the closing phenylalanine or tryptophan. The D gene is left open where the match is weak. A clone size is listed for some rows: how often the clone was seen (once, few, many), or a class if it is expanded.

TRBV7-9	TRBJ2-4	.	.	CASSSLGGQVTIKNIQYF	TGTGCCAGCAGCTCGCTGGGGGGGCAGGTCACCATCAAAAACATTCAGTACTTC
TRBV15	TRBJ2-7	once	TRBD1	CATSRDEGGWQYF	TGTGCCACCAGCAGAGATGAAGGGGGCTGGCAGTACTTC
TRBV28	TRBJ2-3	.	TRBD2	CASSLRGLAAEEQYF	TGTGCCAGCAGTTTAAGGGGACTAGCGGCAGAGGAGCAGTATTTT
TRBV9	TRBJ1-1	.	.	CASSATGTLTEAFF	TGTGCCAGCAGCGCCACCGGGACACTCACTGAAGCTTTCTTT
TRBV30	TRBJ1-5	.	.	CAWSSVLGSQPQHF	TGTGCCTGGAGTTCAGTGCTAGGGAGTCAGCCCCAGCATTTT
TRBV27	TRBJ1-1	.	.	CASSLEVIFPGKRSTEAFF	TGTGCCAGCAGTTTGGAGGTCATCTTCCCCGGCAAAAGAAGCACTGAAGCTTTCTTT
TRBV28	TRBJ2-1	.	.	CASGEFSGSSYNEQFF	TGTGCCAGCGGAGAATTTAGCGGAAGCTCCTACAATGAGCAGTTCTTC
TRBV19	TRBJ2-5	.	TRBD2	CASSIVSGGSQYF	TGTGCCAGTAGTATAGTTAGCGGGGGCTCCCAGTACTTC
TRBV2	TRBJ2-3	.	TRBD2	CASSPGGSGGATDTQYF	TGTGCCAGCAGCCCCGGCGGTAGCGGGGGGGCCACAGATACGCAGTATTTT
TRBV19	TRBJ1-5	.	.	CASSKNRALGNQPQHF	TGTGCCAGTAGTAAAAACAGGGCTCTTGGCAATCAGCCCCAGCATTTT
TRBV19	TRBJ2-1	.	TRBD2	CASSSPTSGFLGEQFF	TGTGCCAGTAGTTCCCCGACTAGCGGGTTTTTGGGTGAGCAGTTCTTC
TRBV6-5	TRBJ2-4	once	TRBD2	CASRGSSGDPYF	TGTGCCAGCAGGGGATCTAGCGGGGACCCATACTTC
TRBV5-6	TRBJ1-1	.	TRBD1	CASSLRGRDTEAFF	TGTGCCAGCAGCTTAAGGGGGCGTGACACTGAAGCTTTCTTT
TRBV6-5	TRBJ1-5	.	.	CASSNTGGPNQPQHF	TGTGCCAGCAGTAACACGGGAGGCCCCAATCAGCCCCAGCATTTT